Below are 13 T cell receptor beta chains sequenced from a single sample in a study of T cell responses to AZD1222 COVID-19 vaccine listed by TCRdb under 2021. Receptor amplification or capture employed the immunoSEQ multiplex PCR assay. In TCRdb, the immuneACCESS table is reduced to in-frame sequences with V and J assigned. These tables do not hold every clone; where another copy was compared, an unresolved V gene accounts for under half, and the others remain unexplained. This sample has about 150,000 clones in its table, and 80% to 90% of those were observed once. The ten largest account for 6.9% of the sample. This specimen's time point label, per the study, means: sample from adult after SARS-CoV-2 infection, after symptom onset. This specimen was peripheral blood, taken after recovery from COVID-19. The receptors shown here come from an adult who had recovered from COVID-19.

V and J are TRBV5-6 and TRBJ1-2; D gene unclear. Trimming pared 2 bases from V and 1 base from J, leaving 15 bases between. The CDR3 extends over 16 amino acids. Germline CDR1 SGHDT, CDR2 YYEEEE. CDR3 sequence reads: CASSLRKALFNYGYTF. CDR3 sequence (DNA): TGTGCCAGCAGCTTAAGAAAGGCTCTTTTTAACTATGGCTACACCTTC.

This clone was seen a handful of times. The chain carries TRBV5-8 and TRBJ1-6, with no clear D. Trimming removed 0 bases at V and 6 bases at J, with 7 bases between. This CDR3 comprises 14 residues. Germline CDR1 SGHTS, CDR2 YDEGEE. This CDR3 is CASSLGAVNSPLHF. In DNA, the CDR3 is TGTGCCAGCAGCTTGGGGGCGGTTAATTCACCCCTCCACTTT.

The chain joins TRBV5-4 to TRBJ2-2, with a weak D call TRBD1 (5 bases). Between the trimmed V and J ends, which lost 2 bases and 6 bases, there was a span of 8 bases. The germline V gene encodes CDR1 SGHNT and CDR2 YYREEE (reference sequence). The length of the CDR3 is 13 residues. The CDR3 sequence is CASSLGEAGELFF. The CDR3 coding sequence is TGTGCCAGCAGCTTAGGGGAAGCCGGGGAGCTGTTTTTT.

V gene TRBV28 combines with J gene TRBJ1-2, with D possibly matching TRBD1 (5 bases). This CDR3 region has 15 residues. Germline CDR1 and CDR2: MDHEN and SYDVKM. Trimming removed 7 bases at V and 6 bases at J, with 21 bases between. This CDR3 reads CASTQSWGRVNGYTF. CDR3 sequence (DNA): TGTGCCAGCACACAGTCCTGGGGCAGGGTAAATGGCTACACCTTC.

This clone was recorded a few times. The J gene is TRBJ1-1, the V gene TRBV28; 7 bases agree with TRBD1. CDR3 length: 15 residues. CDR1 is MDHEN and CDR2 is SYDVKM in the germline V gene. With V trimmed by 6 bases and J by 7 bases, 14 bases remained unmatched. CDR3 sequence: CASSPGRDREVEAFF. The DNA for the CDR3 is TGTGCCAGCAGCCCAGGAAGAGACAGGGAGGTTGAAGCTTTCTTT.

The rearrangement links TRBV11-3 to TRBJ2-7; TRBD1 matches at 8 bases. Germline assignment: CDR1 SGHNT and CDR2 YENEEA. Germline trimming cut 0 bases from V and 3 bases from J; bases unmatched to any gene: 10. This CDR3 contains 17 residues. CDR3 coding DNA: TGTGCCAGCAGCTTAGAAAGCGGACAGGGTATAATCTACGAGCAGTACTTC. Residues: CASSLESGQGIIYEQYF.

The chain carries TRBV24-1 and TRBJ2-1; 12 bases are a match to TRBD2. CDR3 size: 16 residues. The germline CDR1 and CDR2 sequences are KGHDR and SFDVKD. J gave up 1 base and V 4 bases, and 1 base lay outside the gene matches. The CDR3 bases are TGTGCCACCAGTGACGGACTAGCGGGATCCTACAATGAGCAGTTCTTC. Translated, it gives CATSDGLAGSYNEQFF.

The chain joins TRBV6-5 to TRBJ1-1; D not resolved. The CDR3 consists of 13 residues. Germline V gene lookup returns CDR1 MNHEY and CDR2 SVGAGI. Trimming pared 2 bases from V and 6 bases from J, leaving 10 bases between. The DNA for the CDR3 is TGTGCCAGCAGTTACGTCGGCAGCCCTGAAGCTTTCTTT. Translation: CASSYVGSPEAFF.

The J gene is TRBJ1-2, the V gene TRBV5-4, with 10 positions matching TRBD1. This CDR3 spans 14 amino acids. Trimming cost V 4 bases and J 6 bases; bases outside gene matches: 6. The germline gives CDR1 SGHNT, CDR2 YYREEE (reference sequence). The chain's CDR3 is CASSSPGQGNGYTF. The CDR3 DNA follows: TGTGCCAGCAGCAGCCCGGGACAGGGGAATGGCTACACCTTC.

The chain is built from TRBV5-1 and TRBJ1-2; D may be TRBD1 (5 bases). The CDR3 runs to 14 residues. With 1 base removed from V and 3 bases from J, the gap between germline ends came to 10 bases. Germline lookup yields CDR1 SGHRS and CDR2 YFSETQ. For the CDR3, the DNA is TGCGCCAGCAGCTTGTCTACAGGCCACTATGGCTACACCTTC. This gives the protein CASSLSTGHYGYTF.

This chain joins TRBV3-1 (or the pseudogene TRBV3-2) and TRBJ1-2, with D maybe TRBD1 (5 bases). CDR1 and CDR2 from the germline V gene are LGHDT and YNNKEL (reference sequence). V lost 2 bases to trimming and J lost 7 bases, with 14 bases between them. The CDR3 covers 14 residues. DNA for the CDR3: TGTGCCAGCAGCCAATTAGAAGGGGCGGGTGGCTACACCTTC. Its translation: CASSQLEGAGGYTF.

The V call is TRBV7-3, the J call TRBJ2-3; D is unresolved. Trimming removed 0 bases at V and 0 bases at J, with 10 bases between. Germline CDR1 SGHTA, CDR2 FQGTGA. The CDR3 runs 16 residues. In nucleotides, the CDR3 is TGTGCCAGCAGCTTAACAATCCTCGGGAGCACAGATACGCAGTATTTT. Translation gives CASSLTILGSTDTQYF.

In regard to this clone: At the DNA level, this CDR3 is encoded by other sequences in the same sample as well. This CDR3 reads CASSFYQETQYF. Here the CDR3 DNA reads TGTGCCAGCAGCTTCTACCAAGAGACCCAGTACTTC. The chain recombines TRBV7-2 with TRBJ2-5; no reliable D call. V was pared by 3 bases and J by 0 bases, with 2 bases between. This CDR3 is built from 12 residues. From germline, CDR1 is SGHTA and CDR2 FQGNSA.